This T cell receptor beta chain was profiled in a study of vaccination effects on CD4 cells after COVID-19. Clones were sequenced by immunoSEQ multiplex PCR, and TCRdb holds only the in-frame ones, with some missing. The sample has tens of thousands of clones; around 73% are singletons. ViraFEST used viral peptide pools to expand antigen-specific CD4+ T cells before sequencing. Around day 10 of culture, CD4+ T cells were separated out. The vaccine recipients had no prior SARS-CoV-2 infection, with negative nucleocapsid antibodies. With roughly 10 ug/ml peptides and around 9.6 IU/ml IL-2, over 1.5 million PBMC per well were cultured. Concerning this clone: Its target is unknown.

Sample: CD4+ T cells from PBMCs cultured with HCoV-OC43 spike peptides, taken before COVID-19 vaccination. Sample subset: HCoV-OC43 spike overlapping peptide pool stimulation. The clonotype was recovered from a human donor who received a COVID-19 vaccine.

The CDR3 spells CASSQAGHLSTEGRTF. CDR3 DNA sequence: TGTGCCAGCAGCCAAGCCGGCCACCTTTCGACCGAGGGACGCACCTTC. The J gene is TRBJ1-2, the V gene TRBV3-1 (or the pseudogene TRBV3-2); tentative D call: TRBD1 (5 bases). Trimming removed 1 base from V and 13 bases from J, with 25 bases in between. The V gene's germline CDR1 is LGHDT and CDR2 YNNKEL (reference sequence). This CDR3 has 16 amino acids.